What follows describes a single T cell receptor beta chain. Its antigen is unknown. A much larger clone lies one base from this, so it may be a read error. The data were taken from a study of metastatic and nonmetastatic thyroid tumors. Ahead of thyroid surgery, no patient had received treatment of any kind. Whole-study results and caveats: In both blood and tumor samples, TCR beta diversity was reported significantly higher for malignant than benign nodules.

Using MiXCR, TCRdb re-called clones from the PCR reads. The data hold under 30,000 clones, with roughly 15% observed a single time. The TCR was taken from a male donor with papillary thyroid cancer or a benign thyroid nodule (not recorded which). Some clones in this sample may be carry-over from other donors' samples. Sequenced material: blood.

CDR3 loop: CASSYMGRATGELFF. CDR3 nucleotides: TGTGCCAGCAGCTACATGGGACGGGCCACCGGGGAGCTGTTTTTT. The V and J genes are TRBV5-5 and TRBJ2-2; D assignment may be TRBD1 or TRBD2 (5 bases each). The germline gives CDR1 SGHKS, CDR2 YYEKEE (reference sequence). The CDR3 totals 15 residues. Trimming took off 3 bases at V and 4 bases at J, with 13 bases between the two ends.